This T cell receptor beta chain was profiled in a study of blood T cell repertoires in COVID-19 (dated by TCRdb to the early 2020s). Describing the broader study: Samples from collaborators originated in the United States, Italy and Spain and spanned both the acute and convalescent phases of COVID-19. Where available, HLA class I and class II types were obtained from metadata supplied by the sample provider rather than from assay-based typing. The material from the prospective study consisted of cDNA or gDNA derived from T cells, B-cell-depleted T cells, or PBMCs. Sample metadata almost always included a de-identified subject ID, COVID-19 status, age in years and sex. The samples were drawn from the first 160 participants of the ongoing ImmuneRACE study and from 950 to 1,500 subjects provided by 6 global collaborators. A freely available public database, intended as a resource for researchers studying the immune response to SARS-CoV-2, is where the repertoires were released. Deeply sampled blood TCRbeta repertoires from subjects exposed to, actively infected with, or recovered from COVID-19 were included in the dataset. General findings and caveats noted by the study authors: The quantity of clinical and demographic metadata differed by source and by participant and was supplied without curation.

Turning to this clone: Its antigen has not been determined. Nothing much larger sits one base from this clone, and base qualities are not available.

A second Seattle source provided samples from volunteer blood donors who had recovered from COVID-19. Each collaborating institution followed its own protocols to collect whole blood in K2EDTA tubes. For TCRbeta analysis, collaborator samples were shipped as frozen whole blood, as isolated PBMCs, or as DNA extracted from either sample type. The immunoSEQ Assay, a bias-controlled multiplex PCR, was used to amplify TCRbeta CDR3 regions from genomic DNA. Per the authors' processing: Nucleated cell counts per sample were estimated from amplification of reference gene primers within the assay. To quantify the absolute abundance of each unique TCRbeta CDR3 rearrangement, sequence reads were collapsed and filtered. For each sample, productive Simpson clonality was calculated as the square root of Simpson's diversity index over productive rearrangements. What TCRdb holds here is the immuneACCESS table cut down to in-frame rearrangements. Part of the clones is not present; checked against another copy, under half of the missing clones reflect an unresolved V gene, and the others are unexplained. The D gene and trimming were derived from the DNA, and the V and J assignments and clone size from that table. This sample lists 150,000 or so clones; approximately 83% were detected once. In total, the top ten clones hold approximately 12% of the sample.

V is reduced by 3 bases and J by 2 bases, leaving a spacing of 7 bases between them. The CDR3 numbers 14 residues from cysteine through phenylalanine. Kept here is only the CDR3 DNA, which spans 42 bases and is read in frame from base 1. CDR1 is given as MGHRA and CDR2 as YSYEKL, both from the germline V gene. The sequence was obtained from a man aged 65 to 79 who had recovered from COVID-19. Sequencing was done on a sample of peripheral blood. The chain links TRBV4-1 with TRBJ1-4, with no confidently assigned D gene. The nucleotide sequence reads as follows: TGCGCCAGCAGCCAGACAAGGACTAATGAAAAACTGTTTTTT. It is translated as CASSQTRTNEKLFF.